These 16 T cell receptor beta chains were all obtained from the same sample, sequenced in a study of cytomegalovirus exposure and HLA in healthy donors. PCR amplification relied on 60 Vbeta primers (plus 13 Jbeta primers). Sequencing used immunoSEQ multiplex PCR; TCRdb keeps in-frame clones, though not all of them. The top ten clones hold 2% to 2.5% of a sample with roughly 120,000 clones, 80% to 85% of them seen once. Sample: PBMCs. The source is a woman in her thirties or forties in good health and CMV-seronegative.

The gene calls are TRBV11-3 and TRBJ2-1; the match to TRBD2 covers 16 bases. The J segment lost 9 bases and the V segment lost 4 bases, leaving 6 bases of the junction unmatched. CDR1 is SGHNT, CDR2 YENEEA, per germline. The CDR3 has 16 amino acids. The CDR3 region has the DNA TGTGCCAGCAGCTCTACCGGGACTAGCGGGAGGGCTGAGCAGTTCTTC. Translated, it gives CASSSTGTSGRAEQFF.

This clone was seen only once. The chain uses TRBV18 and TRBJ1-2, with D possibly TRBD1 on 5 matching bases. Germline CDR1 and CDR2: KGHSH and LQKENI. Trimming removed 2 bases from V and 4 bases from J, with 17 bases in between. This CDR3 comprises 16 residues. The DNA for the CDR3 is TGTGCCAGCTCACCAGACAGTCAGGGTTTGGTCTATGGCTACACCTTC. Encoded protein: CASSPDSQGLVYGYTF.

This chain links TRBV7-9 with TRBJ2-2; 10 bases agree with TRBD2. This CDR3 spans 16 amino acids. Germline V gene lookup returns CDR1 SEHNR and CDR2 FQNEAQ (reference sequence). The ends lost 0 bases at V and 4 bases at J; junction bases unmatched: 2. The CDR3 spells CASSLALAGVTGELFF. Here the CDR3 DNA reads TGTGCCAGCAGCTTAGCCCTAGCGGGAGTCACCGGGGAGCTGTTTTTT.

J is TRBJ2-7 and V is TRBV5-1, with TRBD2 identical over 9 bases. From germline, CDR1 is SGHRS and CDR2 YFSETQ. The CDR3 covers 14 residues. Unmatched junction bases numbered 7, after V lost 4 bases and J lost 5 bases. The CDR3 DNA is TGCGCCAGCAGCCGTAGCGGGAGTACCGACGAGCAGTACTTC. Its translation is CASSRSGSTDEQYF.

The CDR3 loop reads CASSRTSGGTDTQYF. Here the CDR3 DNA reads TGTGCCAGCTCACGAACTAGCGGGGGCACAGATACGCAGTATTTT. The V call is TRBV18, the J call TRBJ2-3, with 10 bases that match TRBD2. J gave up 1 base and V 4 bases, and 2 bases lay outside the gene matches. The CDR3 is made up of 15 amino acids. Looked up from germline, CDR1 is KGHSH and CDR2 is LQKENI.

The chain recombines TRBV14 with TRBJ1-1; no firm D call. V was trimmed by 1 base and J by 6 bases, leaving 6 bases between them. Germline-derived CDR1 and CDR2 are SGHDN and FVKESK. There are 12 residues in the CDR3. CDR3 residues: CASSQGGSEAFF. The CDR3 region has the DNA TGTGCCAGCAGCCAAGGCGGGTCTGAAGCTTTCTTT. The full variable domain, its missing parts supplied by reference TRBV14 and TRBJ1-1, is EAGVTQFPSHSVIEKGQTVTLRCDPISGHDNLYWYRRVMGKEIKFLLHFVKESKQDESGMPNNRFLAERTGGTYSTLKVQPAELEDSGVYFCASSQGGSEAFFGQGTRLTVV.

The J gene is TRBJ2-5, the V gene TRBV9; TRBD2 matches 8 bases. The CDR3 has 16 amino acids. Trimming cost V 1 base and J 1 base; bases outside gene matches: 6. Looked up from germline, CDR1 is SGDLS and CDR2 is YYNGEE. CDR3 sequence (DNA): TGTGCCAGCAGCGTATCAAGCGGGGGCCCCCAAGAGACCCAGTACTTC. Translation gives CASSVSSGGPQETQYF.

The chain employs TRBV6-1 and TRBJ2-6; the D gene is possibly TRBD1 (6 bases). The CDR3 is 16 residues long. Germline V CDR1 and CDR2: MNHNS, SASEGT. Between the trimmed V and J ends, which lost 3 bases and 2 bases, there was a span of 11 bases. CDR3 nucleotide sequence: TGTGCCAGCAGTGATCAGGGGATCGCTGGGGCCAACGTCCTGACTTTC. Amino acids: CASSDQGIAGANVLTF.

The chain uses TRBV27 and TRBJ2-5; 12 bases are shared with TRBD2. The CDR3 runs 17 residues. Germline CDR1 reads MNHEY; CDR2 reads SMNVEV (reference sequence). J was trimmed by 2 bases and V by 5 bases; bases with no gene match: 9. The CDR3 sequence is CASSTSGLAGIQETQYF. CDR3 sequence (DNA): TGTGCCAGCAGTACTTCAGGACTAGCGGGGATTCAAGAGACCCAGTACTTC.

This rearrangement joins TRBV7-3 to TRBJ2-3; 8 bases fit TRBD1. The V and J ends lost 5 bases and 0 bases, in that order; junction bases with no gene match: 4. This CDR3 is 15 amino acids long. Per the germline V gene, CDR1 is SGHTA and CDR2 is FQGTGA. In DNA, the CDR3 is TGTGCCAGCAGCCAGGGGGCTAGGAGCACAGATACGCAGTATTTT. As protein: CASSQGARSTDTQYF.

The chain carries TRBV11-2 and TRBJ1-2, with D possibly matching TRBD1 (5 bases). Trimming stripped 4 bases from V and 6 bases from J, with 18 bases between. This CDR3 spans 15 amino acids. Germline CDR1 SGHAT, CDR2 FQNNGV. The CDR3 sequence is CASSSLGGPGNGYTF. As DNA, the CDR3 is TGTGCCAGCAGCTCCCTTGGAGGGCCAGGGAATGGCTACACCTTC.

The chain uses TRBV28 and TRBJ1-2, with 7 bases that match TRBD1. With V trimmed by 6 bases and J by 5 bases, 9 bases remained unmatched. Looked up from germline, CDR1 is MDHEN and CDR2 is SYDVKM. The CDR3 runs to 14 residues. CDR3 bases: TGTGCCAGCAGGAGGGGGCAGTTCGGGTATGGCTACACCTTC. It translates to CASRRGQFGYGYTF.

The table lists this clone with a few counts. The V and J genes are TRBV2 and TRBJ1-5, with D perhaps matching TRBD1 (6 bases). From germline, CDR1 is SNHLY and CDR2 FYNNEI. The V and J ends lost 7 bases and 1 base respectively, with 11 bases between them. The CDR3 has 14 residues. The CDR3 spells CASTATGSNQPQHF. CDR3 coding DNA: TGTGCCAGCACGGCTACAGGGAGCAATCAGCCCCAGCATTTT.

The table lists this clone with a few counts. V and J are TRBV6-1 and TRBJ2-1; 9 positions agree with TRBD1. This CDR3 spans 13 amino acids. CDR1 and CDR2 from the germline V gene are MNHNS and SASEGT. J was trimmed by 9 bases and V by 8 bases; bases with no gene match: 8. The CDR3 bases are TGTGCCAGCCACAGGGGGCTAGTGGGTGAGCAGTTCTTC. Translation gives CASHRGLVGEQFF.

The gene calls are TRBV2 and TRBJ2-3, with a possible D match to TRBD2 (5 bases). The germline gives CDR1 SNHLY, CDR2 FYNNEI. V was cut by 1 base and J by 4 bases, with 9 bases left in between. The CDR3 totals 14 residues. CDR3 in amino acids: CASSEGAGADTQYF. The CDR3 nucleotides read TGTGCCAGCAGTGAAGGGGCCGGGGCAGATACGCAGTATTTT.

CDR3 amino acids: CASSIRTGNTEAFF. For the CDR3, the DNA is TGTGCCAGTAGTATACGGACTGGGAACACTGAAGCTTTCTTT. The chain joins TRBV19 to TRBJ1-1; no clear D. The CDR3 covers 14 residues. Germline CDR1 and CDR2: LNHDA and SQIVND (reference sequence). V was shortened by 2 bases and J by 1 base, with 8 bases between the two germline ends.